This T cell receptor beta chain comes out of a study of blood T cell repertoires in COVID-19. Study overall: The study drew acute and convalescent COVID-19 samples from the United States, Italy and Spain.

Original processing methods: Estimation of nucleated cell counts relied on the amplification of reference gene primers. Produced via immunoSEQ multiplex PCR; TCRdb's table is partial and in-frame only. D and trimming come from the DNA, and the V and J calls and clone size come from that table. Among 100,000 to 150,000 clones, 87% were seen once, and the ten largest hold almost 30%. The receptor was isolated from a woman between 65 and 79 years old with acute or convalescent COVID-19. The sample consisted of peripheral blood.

CDR3 coding DNA: TGTGCCAGCAGTTACCCGGGGACAGGGTCGAAGAGCCAGTACTTC. Translating gives CASSYPGTGSKSQYF. The chain is built from TRBV6-2 or TRBV6-3 and TRBJ2-5; 9 bases are a match to TRBD1. CDR1 is MNHEY and CDR2 is SVGEGT in the germline V gene. The CDR3 loop spans 15 amino acids. The trim removed 2 bases at V and 10 bases at J, leaving 11 bases unmatched.